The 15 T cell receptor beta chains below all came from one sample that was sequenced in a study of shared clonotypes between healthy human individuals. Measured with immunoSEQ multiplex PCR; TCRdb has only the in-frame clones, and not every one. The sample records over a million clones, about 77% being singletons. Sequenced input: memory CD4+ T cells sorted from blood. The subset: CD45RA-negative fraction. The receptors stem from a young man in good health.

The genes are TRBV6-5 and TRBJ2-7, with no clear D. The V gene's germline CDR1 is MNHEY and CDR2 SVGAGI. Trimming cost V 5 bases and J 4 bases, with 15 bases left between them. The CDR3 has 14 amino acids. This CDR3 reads CASSPPGSKYEQYF. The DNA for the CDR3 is TGTGCCAGCAGTCCACCGGGCTCCAAGTACGAGCAGTACTTC.

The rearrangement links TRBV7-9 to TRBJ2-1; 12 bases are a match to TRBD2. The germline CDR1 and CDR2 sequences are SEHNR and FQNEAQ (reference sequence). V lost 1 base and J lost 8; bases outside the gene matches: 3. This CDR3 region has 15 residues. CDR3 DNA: TGTGCCAGCAGCTTAGGGACTAGCGGGACGGATGAGCAGTTCTTC. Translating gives CASSLGTSGTDEQFF.

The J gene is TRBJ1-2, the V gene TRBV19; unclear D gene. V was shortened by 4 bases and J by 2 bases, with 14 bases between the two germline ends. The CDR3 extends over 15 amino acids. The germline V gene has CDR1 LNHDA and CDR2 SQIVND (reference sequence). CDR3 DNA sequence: TGTGCCAGTAGTAACCTGCAGGAAACCAACTATGGCTACACCTTC. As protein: CASSNLQETNYGYTF.

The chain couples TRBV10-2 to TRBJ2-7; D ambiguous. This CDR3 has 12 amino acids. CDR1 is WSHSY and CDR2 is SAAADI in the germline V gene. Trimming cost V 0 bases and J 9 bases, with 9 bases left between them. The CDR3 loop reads CASSESSIAQYF. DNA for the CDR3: TGCGCCAGCAGTGAGTCCAGTATCGCGCAGTACTTC.

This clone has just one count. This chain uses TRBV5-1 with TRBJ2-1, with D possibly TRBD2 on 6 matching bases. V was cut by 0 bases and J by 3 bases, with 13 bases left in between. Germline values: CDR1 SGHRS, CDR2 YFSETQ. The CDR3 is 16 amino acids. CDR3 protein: CASSLESGWLYNEQFF. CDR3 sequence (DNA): TGCGCCAGCAGCTTGGAGAGCGGGTGGCTCTACAATGAGCAGTTCTTC.

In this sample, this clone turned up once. The CDR3 sequence is CASSYSATDYNEQFF. The CDR3 DNA is TGTGCCAGCAGTTACTCAGCGACAGACTACAATGAGCAGTTCTTC. The chain combines TRBV6-6 with TRBJ2-1; TRBD1 is a possible D gene (5 bases). The V and J ends lost 0 bases and 3 bases respectively, with 9 bases between them. This CDR3 contains 15 residues. CDR1 is MNHNY, CDR2 SVGAGI, per germline (reference sequence).

CDR3 sequence (DNA): TGTGCCAGTACTACGAAGGGGGGGGCCCCTGAAGCTTTCTTT. Translation: CASTTKGGAPEAFF. The chain combines TRBV19 with TRBJ1-1; D may be TRBD1 (6 bases). The V end lost 7 bases, the J end lost 6 bases, and 18 bases lay between the germline ends. The germline V gene has CDR1 LNHDA and CDR2 SQIVND (reference sequence). CDR3 length: 14 residues.

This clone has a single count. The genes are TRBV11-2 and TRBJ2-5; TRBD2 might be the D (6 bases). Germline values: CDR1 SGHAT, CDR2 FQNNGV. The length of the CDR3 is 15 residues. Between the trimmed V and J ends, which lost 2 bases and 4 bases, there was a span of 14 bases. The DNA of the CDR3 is TGTGCCAGCAGCTTATCTTCGGGAGCCCCAGAGACCCAGTACTTC. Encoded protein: CASSLSSGAPETQYF.

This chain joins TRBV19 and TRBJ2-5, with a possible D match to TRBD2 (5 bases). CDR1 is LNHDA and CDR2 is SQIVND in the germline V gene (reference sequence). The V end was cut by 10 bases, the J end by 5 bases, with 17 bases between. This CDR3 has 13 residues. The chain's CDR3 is CATSILAGETQYF. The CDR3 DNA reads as TGTGCCACCTCGATTCTAGCAGGCGAGACCCAGTACTTC.

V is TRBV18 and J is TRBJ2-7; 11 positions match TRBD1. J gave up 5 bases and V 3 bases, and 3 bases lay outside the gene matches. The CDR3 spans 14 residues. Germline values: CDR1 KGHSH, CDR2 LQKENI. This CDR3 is CASSPDRGQNEQYF. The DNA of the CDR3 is TGTGCCAGCTCACCGGACAGGGGGCAGAACGAGCAGTACTTC.

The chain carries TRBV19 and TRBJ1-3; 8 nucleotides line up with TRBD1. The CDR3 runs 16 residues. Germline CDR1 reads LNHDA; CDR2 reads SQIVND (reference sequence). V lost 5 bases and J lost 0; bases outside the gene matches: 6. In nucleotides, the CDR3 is TGTGCCAGTAGTCCCTGGACAGGGCCCTCTGGAAACACCATATATTTT. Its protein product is CASSPWTGPSGNTIYF. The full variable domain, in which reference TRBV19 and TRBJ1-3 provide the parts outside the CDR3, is DGGITQSPKYLFRKEGQNVTLSCEQNLNHDAMYWYRQDPGQGLRLIYYSQIVNDFQKGDIAEGYSVSREKKESFPLTVTSAQKNPTAFYLCASSPWTGPSGNTIYFGEGSWLTVV.

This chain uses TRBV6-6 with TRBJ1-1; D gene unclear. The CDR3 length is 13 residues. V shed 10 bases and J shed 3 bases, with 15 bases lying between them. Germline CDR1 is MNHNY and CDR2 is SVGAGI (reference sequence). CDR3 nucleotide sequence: TGTGCCACTTGTTGGCCCGGGGACACTGAAGCTTTCTTT. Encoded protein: CATCWPGDTEAFF.

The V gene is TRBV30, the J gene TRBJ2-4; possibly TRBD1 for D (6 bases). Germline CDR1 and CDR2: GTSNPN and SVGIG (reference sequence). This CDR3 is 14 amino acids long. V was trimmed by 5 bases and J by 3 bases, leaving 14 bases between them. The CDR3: CAWSTGTGKNIQYF. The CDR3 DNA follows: TGTGCCTGGTCCACAGGGACCGGCAAAAACATTCAGTACTTC.

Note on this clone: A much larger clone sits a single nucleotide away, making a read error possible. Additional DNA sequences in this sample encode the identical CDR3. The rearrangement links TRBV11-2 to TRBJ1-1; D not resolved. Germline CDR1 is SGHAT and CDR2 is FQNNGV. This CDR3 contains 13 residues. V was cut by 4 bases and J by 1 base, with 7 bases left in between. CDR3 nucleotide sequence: TGTGCCAGCAGCTACTCGACGAACACTGAAGCTTTCTTT. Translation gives CASSYSTNTEAFF.

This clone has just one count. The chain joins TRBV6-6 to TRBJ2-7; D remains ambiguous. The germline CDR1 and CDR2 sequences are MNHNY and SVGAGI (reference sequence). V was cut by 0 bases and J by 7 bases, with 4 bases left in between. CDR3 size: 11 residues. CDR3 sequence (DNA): TGTGCCAGCAGTTACTCAAAGGAGCAGTACTTC. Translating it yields CASSYSKEQYF.